These 13 T cell receptor beta chains were sequenced from one sample in a study of identical twins. MiXCR, applied by TCRdb to the 5' RACE reads, yields one record per CDR3 protein. Among around 100,000 distinct CDR3 sequences, just under 6% were seen once, and the ten largest hold over 9.5%. Sequencing input: memory T cells sorted from blood. The receptors come from a woman between 50 and 59 years old in good health.

In its sample, this clonotype was seen many times. This rearrangement joins TRBV7-9 to TRBJ1-2; D unresolved. Germline CDR1 reads SEHNR; CDR2 reads FQNEAQ (reference sequence). The CDR3 length is 13 residues. The V end lost 3 bases, the J end lost 3 bases, and 8 bases lay between the germline ends. The CDR3 coding sequence is TGTGCCAGCAGCTTGGACCGCTACTATGGCTACACCTTC. Its translation is CASSLDRYYGYTF.

The table lists this clonotype with many counts. The chain recombines TRBV6-1 with TRBJ2-5; D may be TRBD1 (5 bases). The V end was cut by 3 bases, the J end by 5 bases, with 19 bases between. Germline lookup yields CDR1 MNHNS and CDR2 SASEGT. This CDR3 comprises 16 residues. CDR3: CASSDNGIGVSETQYF. The DNA for the CDR3 is TGTGCCAGCAGTGATAATGGGATAGGGGTTTCGGAGACCCAGTACTTC.

This clonotype has ten or more counts. J is TRBJ2-1 and V is TRBV27, with TRBD2 identical over 12 bases. This CDR3 is built from 18 residues. V shed 2 bases and J 7 bases; nucleotides not matched to a gene: 12. The germline CDR1 and CDR2 sequences are MNHEY and SMNVEV (reference sequence). The CDR3 bases are TGTGCCAGCAGTTTAAGGTTTCTAGCGGGAGGGCCGCGGAATGAGCAGTTCTTC. Translated: CASSLRFLAGGPRNEQFF.

This clonotype was detected a few times. The genes are TRBV20-1 and TRBJ2-3, with 8 bases fitting TRBD1. The CDR3 has 14 residues. J gave up 3 bases and V 8 bases, and 10 bases lay outside the gene matches. Per germline, CDR1 DFQATT and CDR2 SNEGSKA (reference sequence). In DNA form, the CDR3 reads TGCAGTCAGGGGGCTACAGGGCGAACAGATACGCAGTATTTT. As protein: CSQGATGRTDTQYF.

This clonotype was counted at least ten times. The chain joins TRBV20-1 to TRBJ2-1; 10 positions agree with TRBD2. The J segment lost 0 bases and the V segment lost 3 bases, leaving 11 bases of the junction unmatched. CDR3 length: 18 residues. CDR1 and CDR2 from the germline V gene are DFQATT and SNEGSKA (reference sequence). CDR3 region: CSARPLAGAGSSYNEQFF. CDR3 coding DNA: TGCAGTGCTAGGCCCCTAGCGGGGGCTGGTAGCTCCTACAATGAGCAGTTCTTC.

This clonotype was seen ten or more times. This chain joins TRBV11-2 and TRBJ1-3, with unresolved D. The CDR3 length is 15 residues. In germline, CDR1 is SGHAT, CDR2 FQNNGV. V lost 5 bases, J lost 0 bases, and 11 bases lay in between. The CDR3 protein is CASSVVGFSGNTIYF. CDR3 bases: TGTGCCAGCAGCGTTGTGGGGTTCTCTGGAAACACCATATATTTT.

This clonotype appeared a few times. The genes are TRBV3-1 and TRBJ2-3; weak D call: TRBD2 (6 bases). This CDR3 region has 14 residues. V lost 6 bases to trimming and J lost 3 bases, with 13 bases between them. Germline V gene lookup returns CDR1 LGHDT and CDR2 YNNKEL (reference sequence). The CDR3 loop is CASSEGGRTDTQYF. The CDR3 coding sequence is TGTGCCAGCAGTGAGGGAGGACGAACAGATACGCAGTATTTT.

This clonotype was seen a handful of times. V and J are TRBV29-1 and TRBJ1-1; maybe TRBD1 (5 bases). The length of the CDR3 is 14 residues. Germline loops: CDR1 SQVTM, CDR2 ANQGSEA. The germline V and J ends were trimmed by 5 bases and 3 bases, with 16 bases remaining between them. CDR3 amino acids: CSVTTPGVDTEAFF. In DNA, the CDR3 is TGCAGCGTTACTACCCCGGGGGTGGACACTGAAGCTTTCTTT.

V and J are TRBV29-1 and TRBJ1-1; TRBD1 matches 7 bases. CDR1 SQVTM and CDR2 ANQGSEA come from the germline V gene. CDR3 length: 17 amino acids. The junction had 15 bases not matched to a gene; V was cut back by 4 bases and J by 1 base. CDR3 sequence: CSVVNSSGTVSNTEAFF. The CDR3 nucleotides read TGCAGCGTTGTTAATTCTAGCGGGACAGTATCGAACACTGAAGCTTTCTTT.

In this sample, this clonotype turned up a few times. The genes are TRBV18 and TRBJ2-6; D not resolved. The germline CDR1 and CDR2 sequences are KGHSH and LQKENI. CDR3 length equals 17 residues. The V end lost 1 base, the J end lost 2 bases, and 12 bases lay between the germline ends. The CDR3 reads CASSPLDGDTGANVLTF. In DNA, the CDR3 is TGTGCCAGCTCACCACTAGACGGTGACACTGGGGCCAACGTCCTGACTTTC.

Only a few counts were recorded for this clonotype. The rearrangement links TRBV3-1 to TRBJ1-2; D possibly corresponds to TRBD1 (6 bases). Germline V gene lookup returns CDR1 LGHDT and CDR2 YNNKEL (reference sequence). The CDR3 spans 14 residues. Trimming removed 1 base from V and 8 bases from J, with 14 bases in between. The chain's CDR3 is CASSQGAAGVGYTF. CDR3 DNA: TGTGCCAGCAGCCAAGGAGCCGCAGGGGTCGGCTACACCTTC.

This clonotype was seen a handful of times. V gene TRBV27 combines with J gene TRBJ2-1, with 10 bases matching TRBD1. V trimming: 7 bases; J trimming: 3 bases; junction bases outside the gene matches: 9. The CDR3 length is 16 residues. Per germline, CDR1 MNHEY and CDR2 SMNVEV (reference sequence). CDR3 DNA: TGTGCCAGCAATTTTATCCGGACAGGGGGCTACAATGAGCAGTTCTTC. It encodes CASNFIRTGGYNEQFF.

The chain employs TRBV28 and TRBJ2-6; a possible D gene is TRBD1 (5 bases). This CDR3 comprises 13 residues. CDR1 is MDHEN, CDR2 SYDVKM, per germline. V dropped 5 bases and J dropped 10 bases, with 12 bases sitting between them. The CDR3 loop is CASSTGHRNVLTF. The CDR3 region has the DNA TGTGCCAGCAGTACCGGGCACAGGAACGTCCTGACTTTC.